This TCR beta chain was recorded in a study of blood T cell repertoires in COVID-19 (dated by TCRdb to the early 2020s). Turning to the overall study: Collaborator samples came from the United States, Italy and Spain and covered acute and convalescent phases of COVID-19. Where available, HLA class I and class II types were obtained from metadata supplied by the sample provider rather than from assay-based typing. Samples were obtained from the ongoing ImmuneRACE study (first 160 participants) and from 1,200 or so subjects provided by 6 global collaborators. The prospective study material was composed of cDNA or gDNA derived from T cells, B-cell-depleted T cells, or PBMCs. The repertoires were made available in a free public database intended to serve as a resource for research on the immune response to SARS-CoV-2. A de-identified subject ID, COVID-19 status, age in years and sex were almost always included in the sample metadata. The dataset comprised deeply sampled blood TCRbeta repertoires from subjects exposed to, actively infected with, or recovered from COVID-19.

The immunoSEQ Assay, a bias-controlled multiplex PCR, was used to amplify TCRbeta CDR3 regions from genomic DNA. The paper's data handling went like this. The number of nucleated cells in each sample was estimated from the amplification of reference gene primers within the assay. Sequence reads were collapsed and filtered to measure the absolute abundance of every unique TCRbeta CDR3 rearrangement. Productive Simpson clonality was computed per sample as the square root of Simpson's diversity index over productive rearrangements. Not all clones reach the TCRdb copy of this immuneACCESS table, which keeps in-frame sequences only. Checked studies attribute under half of the gap to unresolved V genes and leave the rest unexplained. V and J calls and clone size are as listed in that table; D and trimming were resolved from the DNA. The sample table lists around 130,000 clones, around 78% of them with a count of one. Less than 14% of the sample belongs to the ten largest clones.

The collaborating institutions used their own protocols to collect whole blood in K2EDTA tubes. For TCRbeta analysis, collaborator samples were shipped as frozen whole blood, as isolated PBMCs, or as DNA extracted from either sample type. With respect to this clone: Which antigen it targets is not known. Base qualities are not provided; no much larger clone lies one nucleotide away.

Overall results and qualifications from the work: The amount of clinical and demographic metadata varied by source and participant and was provided uncurated.

The germline V gene specifies SGHRS as CDR1 and YFSETQ as CDR2. There are 15 amino acids in the CDR3, from cysteine to phenylalanine inclusive. Of the read, only the CDR3 DNA is kept; its 45 bases are in frame from base 1. At the junction V is shortened by 0 bases and J by 1 base; bases outside the gene matches: 3. The source of this sequence is a human donor in a cohort sampled during active COVID-19. Sequencing was done on a sample of peripheral blood. In this chain, TRBV5-1 is recombined with TRBJ1-1, and TRBD1 matches 7 of the central bases. The CDR3 is CASSLGQGWNTEAFF. The nucleotide sequence is TGCGCCAGCAGCTTGGGACAGGGTTGGAACACTGAAGCTTTCTTT.